The 22 T cell receptor beta chains listed next were all sequenced from one sample in a study of T cell responses to AZD1222 COVID-19 vaccine. The method was immunoSEQ multiplex PCR; TCRdb's version includes in-frame clones alone and lacks a portion of them. The data contain 100,000 to 150,000 clones, roughly 90% of them singletons. This specimen was peripheral blood, taken on day 0 of AZD1222 vaccination. The receptor set was obtained from an adult in good health.

The rearrangement joins TRBV2 to TRBJ1-6; 9 bases agree with TRBD1. V shed 6 bases and J 9 bases; nucleotides not matched to a gene: 6. The germline CDR1 and CDR2 sequences are SNHLY and FYNNEI. The CDR3 has 14 amino acids. CDR3 coding DNA: TGTGCCAGCAGGGGACAGGGAACCTCTTCACCCCTCCACTTT. As protein: CASRGQGTSSPLHF.

The rearrangement joins TRBV7-2 to TRBJ1-1, with 9 bases matching TRBD1. V gave up 1 base and J gave up 3 bases; unmatched junction bases: 9. The CDR3 extends over 17 amino acids. From germline, CDR1 is SGHTA and CDR2 FQGNSA. CDR3 residues: CASSLVQGAGRDTEAFF. The CDR3 bases are TGTGCCAGCAGCTTAGTACAGGGGGCGGGCAGGGACACTGAAGCTTTCTTT.

The chain uses TRBV2 and TRBJ2-7; maybe TRBD2 (6 bases). Looked up from germline, CDR1 is SNHLY and CDR2 is FYNNEI. Trimming removed 4 bases from V and 5 bases from J, with 15 bases in between. The CDR3 runs 14 residues. CDR3 protein: CASSGQGGPDEQYF. CDR3 bases: TGTGCCAGCAGTGGGCAGGGAGGTCCGGACGAGCAGTACTTC.

V is TRBV9 and J is TRBJ1-3; unclear D gene. Germline V gene data show CDR1 as SGDLS and CDR2 as YYNGEE. Trimming shortened V by 4 bases and J by 8 bases, and 7 bases separated the two germline ends. CDR3 length equals 11 residues. CDR3 in amino acids: CASSHGDTIYF. CDR3 nucleotides: TGTGCCAGCAGCCACGGGGACACCATATATTTT.

The chain links TRBV4-2 to TRBJ1-2; a weak D match, TRBD1 (5 bases). Germline V gene lookup returns CDR1 LGHNA and CDR2 YNFKEQ. The V gene lost 3 bases and the J gene lost 8 bases, with 10 bases spanning the gap. The CDR3 spans 12 residues. The CDR3 nucleotides are TGTGCCAGCAGCCAGGCCAGGGAGGGCTACACCTTC. Its protein is CASSQAREGYTF.

This clone was detected once. V is TRBV7-9 and J is TRBJ2-3; a weak D match, TRBD1 (5 bases). Germline CDR1 is SEHNR and CDR2 is FQNEAQ (reference sequence). The CDR3 loop spans 14 amino acids. Trimming cost V 5 bases and J 4 bases, with 13 bases left between them. CDR3 loop: CASSDSTAADTQYF. The CDR3 DNA reads TGTGCCAGCAGCGACAGCACAGCAGCAGATACGCAGTATTTT. Full variable domain (missing parts from reference TRBV7-9 and TRBJ2-3): DTGVSQNPRHKITKRGQNVTFRCDPISEHNRLYWYRQTLGQGPEFLTYFQNEAQLEKSRLLSDRFSAERPKGSFSTLEIQRTEQGDSAMYLCASSDSTAADTQYFGPGTRLTVL.

The chain carries TRBV6-6 and TRBJ2-5, with 8 nucleotides matching TRBD2. The ends lost 4 bases at V and 2 bases at J; junction bases unmatched: 6. This CDR3 has 15 amino acids. Germline lookup yields CDR1 MNHNY and CDR2 SVGAGI (reference sequence). Here the CDR3 DNA reads TGTGCCAGCAGTTCTCCCGGGGGGGAACAAGAGACCCAGTACTTC. Translated, it gives CASSSPGGEQETQYF.

The chain carries TRBV15 and TRBJ2-6, with D possibly being TRBD1 (5 bases). Trimming took off 3 bases at V and 0 bases at J, with 9 bases between the two ends. This CDR3 is built from 16 residues. In germline, CDR1 is LNHNV, CDR2 YYDKDF (reference sequence). The CDR3 spells CATSRQGFSGANVLTF. CDR3 bases: TGTGCCACCAGCAGGCAGGGTTTCTCTGGGGCCAACGTCCTGACTTTC.

This chain uses TRBV5-5 with TRBJ1-6, with TRBD1 matching over 9 bases. J lost 11 bases, V lost 0 bases, and 9 bases had no gene match. CDR3 length equals 16 residues. CDR1 and CDR2 (germline): SGHKS, YYEKEE (reference sequence). CDR3 in DNA: TGTGCCAGCAGCTTGGGGGGGACAGGGTCGAGGACACCCCTCCACTTT. The encoded protein is CASSLGGTGSRTPLHF.

This clone was recorded once. The V gene is TRBV7-9, the J gene TRBJ2-7; 7 bases match TRBD2. The germline CDR1 and CDR2 sequences are SEHNR and FQNEAQ (reference sequence). V was clipped by 4 bases and J by 2 bases; unmatched bases: 5. The CDR3 is 14 amino acids. CDR3 sequence reads: CASSSPSGPYEQYF. CDR3 nucleotide sequence: TGTGCCAGCAGCTCTCCTAGCGGACCCTACGAGCAGTACTTC.

The chain links TRBV4-2 to TRBJ2-2; a weak D match, TRBD1 (6 bases). This CDR3 contains 16 residues. Germline V gene data show CDR1 as LGHNA and CDR2 as YNFKEQ. The germline V and J ends were trimmed by 0 bases and 5 bases, with 13 bases remaining between them. CDR3 DNA: TGTGCCAGCAGCCAAGAGGCCACAGGGCGGACCGGGGAGCTGTTTTTT. This codes for CASSQEATGRTGELFF.

This clone was counted between two and nine times. J is TRBJ2-1 and V is TRBV5-1, with a weak D call TRBD2 (7 bases). There are 16 residues in the CDR3. Germline CDR1 reads SGHRS; CDR2 reads YFSETQ. The ends were cut back, 4 bases at V and 1 base at J, with 15 bases in the middle. The CDR3: CASSRSGGHSYNEQFF. CDR3 DNA sequence: TGCGCCAGCAGCCGTTCGGGGGGCCATTCCTACAATGAGCAGTTCTTC.

The rearrangement joins TRBV19 to TRBJ1-4; D gene ambiguous. The CDR3 covers 13 residues. V gave up 3 bases and J gave up 10 bases, with 12 bases separating them. The germline V gene encodes CDR1 LNHDA and CDR2 SQIVND (reference sequence). The CDR3 loop is CASSIFPTGKLFF. In DNA form, the CDR3 reads TGTGCCAGTAGTATTTTTCCCACCGGAAAACTGTTTTTT. Complete variable domain (other parts from reference TRBV19 and TRBJ1-4): DGGITQSPKYLFRKEGQNVTLSCEQNLNHDAMYWYRQDPGQGLRLIYYSQIVNDFQKGDIAEGYSVSREKKESFPLTVTSAQKNPTAFYLCASSIFPTGKLFFGSGTQLSVL.

This chain links TRBV9 with TRBJ2-1, with D possibly being TRBD2 (5 bases). The CDR3 has 15 residues. Germline V lookup: CDR1 SGDLS, CDR2 YYNGEE. The V and J ends lost 0 bases and 9 bases respectively, with 16 bases between them. The CDR3 region has the DNA TGTGCCAGCAGCGTAGACCTAGGGCAGAGGGTTGAGCAGTTCTTC. It is translated as CASSVDLGQRVEQFF.

The J gene is TRBJ2-7, the V gene TRBV30; D perhaps matches TRBD2 (5 bases). Trimming pared 4 bases from V and 4 bases from J, leaving 8 bases between. The CDR3 length is 11 residues. Germline-derived CDR1 and CDR2 are GTSNPN and SVGIG (reference sequence). The CDR3 protein is CAWKAEYEQYF. The CDR3 DNA reads TGTGCCTGGAAAGCGGAGTACGAGCAGTACTTC.

This clone was counted a single time. The rearrangement joins TRBV28 to TRBJ2-7; D uncertain. There are 9 residues in the CDR3. Trimming cost V 8 bases and J 6 bases, with 5 bases left between them. Germline-derived CDR1 and CDR2 are MDHEN and SYDVKM. The CDR3 DNA is TGTGCCAGCTTTTGCGAGCAGTACTTC. It specifies CASFCEQYF.

The chain joins TRBV18 to TRBJ1-1; D unclear. Looked up from germline, CDR1 is KGHSH and CDR2 is LQKENI. Trimming took off 0 bases at V and 2 bases at J, with 10 bases between the two ends. The CDR3 extends over 15 amino acids. The CDR3 region has the DNA TGTGCCAGCTCACCACCGAAGGGCTCAAACACTGAAGCTTTCTTT. Translation gives CASSPPKGSNTEAFF.

This clone appeared a single time. The chain combines TRBV6-4 with TRBJ2-3; TRBD2 aligns across 12 bases. The CDR3 sequence is 15 residues long. Germline CDR1 is MRHNA and CDR2 is SNTAGT. The V and J ends lost 7 bases and 5 bases, in that order; junction bases with no gene match: 7. The CDR3 region is CASKTSGRAGDTQYF. In nucleotides, the CDR3 is TGTGCCAGCAAGACTAGCGGGAGAGCTGGAGATACGCAGTATTTT.

The DNA of the CDR3 is TGTGCCAGCAGCTTAACAGGACAGGGCACAGATACGCAGTATTTT. As protein: CASSLTGQGTDTQYF. This sequence joins TRBV11-1 and TRBJ2-3; TRBD1 matches 7 bases. The CDR3 is 15 amino acids. Germline CDR1 reads SGHAT; CDR2 reads FQDESV (reference sequence). With 2 bases clipped from V and 1 base from J, the junction kept 3 bases outside the gene matches.

This clone is a singleton in its sample. The J gene is TRBJ2-5, the V gene TRBV4-3, with 7 bases fitting TRBD1. Germline trimming cut 1 base from V and 4 bases from J; bases unmatched to any gene: 9. This CDR3 spans 16 amino acids. Germline-derived CDR1 and CDR2 are LGHNA and YSLEER. This chain's CDR3 is CASSQGAQGDGETQYF. The CDR3 nucleotides are TGCGCCAGCAGCCAAGGAGCGCAGGGGGACGGAGAGACCCAGTACTTC.

This chain connects TRBV12-3 or TRBV12-4 to TRBJ1-5; D is uncertain. CDR3 length: 13 amino acids. Trimming pared 3 bases from V and 9 bases from J, leaving 12 bases between. CDR3 nucleotides: TGTGCCAGCAGTTTCTCGGCGTCGAGGCCCCAGCATTTT. Translated, it gives CASSFSASRPQHF.

The CDR3 sequence is CASSLAGTANEKLFF. Written as DNA, the CDR3 is TGCGCCAGCAGCTTGGCCGGGACAGCGAATGAAAAACTGTTTTTT. The gene calls are TRBV5-1 and TRBJ1-4; the match to TRBD1 covers 7 bases. The V gene end was trimmed by 0 bases and the J gene end by 5 bases; junction bases not matched to a gene: 4. The CDR3 totals 15 residues. CDR1 SGHRS and CDR2 YFSETQ come from the germline V gene.